This TCR beta chain comes out of a study of tumor-infiltrating lymphocytes in primary liver carcinoma. Study findings and constraints: Found in all five tumor regions were only about 8-25% of top clones.

Starting material for RNA and DNA co-extraction consisted of roughly 19-30 mg of unsorted bulk tissue. Germline V gives CDR1 LGHNA, CDR2 YSLEER. The CDR3 runs to 17 residues. V was trimmed by 1 base and J by 5 bases, leaving 20 bases between them. Concerning this clonotype itself: The antigen remains undetermined.

A primer matching the constant region was used to make TCR beta cDNA from approximately 500 ng of total RNA. It was through three nested multiplex PCR rounds of slightly modified ARM-PCR that TCR beta libraries arose. PCR rounds one and two used TRBV1-TRBV30 forward primers with a C-beta reverse primer for approximately 11 cycles each. TCRdb passed the multiplex PCR reads through MiXCR, listing each CDR3 protein once. The table lists approximately 190,000 distinct CDR3 sequences, over 80% of them singletons. The sequenced sample consisted of tumor tissue from primary liver carcinoma. V and J are TRBV4-3 and TRBJ2-5, with D maybe TRBD1 (6 bases). The sequence came from a man in his forties with primary liver carcinoma and hepatitis B virus infection. The CDR3 sequence is CASSQAARGMTDETQYF. CDR3 nucleotide sequence: TGCGCCAGCAGCCAAGCGGCTAGGGGGATGACTGATGAGACCCAGTACTTC.